The rows below give T cell receptor beta chains drawn from one sample of a study of T cell repertoires in cytomegalovirus infection. TCRdb ran MiXCR on the reads and lists one entry per CDR3 protein. The sample has 150,000 to 200,000 distinct CDR3 sequences, about 18% seen once. Sample: CD8+ T cells from PBMCs. The source is a human donor in good health (CMV status not recorded). Some clones in this sample may be carry-over from other donors' samples. The CDR3 runs from the conserved cysteine through the conserved F or W. The order of the fields is clone size, J gene, V gene, D gene, CDR3 protein, CDR3 DNA. A D gene is named only where the DNA matches it firmly. Size is omitted from some rows. Given values are once, few, many or a class for expanded clones.

size: NA
J: TRBJ2-1
V: TRBV20-1
D: NA
CDR3: CSARVRVNEQFF
DNA: TGCAGTGCTAGGGTCCGAGTCAATGAGCAGTTCTTC

size: NA
J: TRBJ1-5
V: TRBV7-2
D: NA
CDR3: CASSLGQLLNQPQHF
DNA: TGTGCCAGCAGCTTAGGACAGCTACTTAATCAGCCCCAGCATTTT

size: NA
J: TRBJ2-7
V: TRBV12-3/TRBV12-4
D: NA
CDR3: CASSDRFGSSYEQYF
DNA: TGTGCCAGCAGCGACCGGTTTGGGAGCTCCTACGAGCAGTACTTC

size: few
J: TRBJ1-1
V: TRBV20-1
D: NA
CDR3: CSASVRGRMNTEAFF
DNA: TGCAGTGCTAGTGTCCGGGGGCGAATGAACACTGAAGCTTTCTTT

size: few
J: TRBJ1-3
V: TRBV28
D: NA
CDR3: CASSLSAARNTIYF
DNA: TGTGCCAGCAGTTTATCGGCAGCCCGAAACACCATATATTTT

size: few
J: TRBJ2-2
V: TRBV7-9
D: NA
CDR3: CASSLAQQIGELFF
DNA: TGTGCCAGCAGCTTAGCGCAACAAATCGGGGAGCTGTTTTTT

size: NA
J: TRBJ2-7
V: TRBV10-3
D: NA
CDR3: CAISIPPYEQYF
DNA: TGTGCCATCAGCATCCCGCCCTACGAGCAGTACTTC

size: few
J: TRBJ2-7
V: TRBV28
D: TRBD1
CDR3: CASGKGDRVYEQYF
DNA: TGTGCCAGCGGTAAGGGGGACAGGGTCTACGAGCAGTACTTC

size: NA
J: TRBJ1-5
V: TRBV28
D: NA
CDR3: CASMGIGSRNQPQHF
DNA: TGTGCCAGCATGGGGATTGGGTCGCGAAATCAGCCCCAGCATTTT

size: NA
J: TRBJ2-1
V: TRBV29-1
D: TRBD2
CDR3: CSVGGTAFSSYNEQFF
DNA: TGCAGCGTGGGGGGGACGGCCTTTAGCTCCTACAATGAGCAGTTCTTC

size: NA
J: TRBJ2-7
V: TRBV28
D: TRBD2
CDR3: CASSLWRGAIYEQYF
DNA: TGTGCCAGCAGTTTATGGCGGGGGGCAATCTACGAGCAGTACTTC

size: few
J: TRBJ2-5
V: TRBV12-3/TRBV12-4
D: NA
CDR3: CASSFDTAGETQYF
DNA: TGTGCCAGCAGTTTCGATACCGCCGGAGAGACCCAGTACTTC

size: few
J: TRBJ2-7
V: TRBV29-1
D: TRBD1
CDR3: CSVDPGQGTYEQYF
DNA: TGCAGCGTTGACCCGGGACAGGGGACTTACGAGCAGTACTTC

size: once
J: TRBJ1-5
V: TRBV7-6
D: TRBD1
CDR3: CASSYGQGDQPQHF
DNA: TGTGCCAGCAGTTATGGACAGGGAGATCAGCCCCAGCATTTT

size: many
J: TRBJ1-2
V: TRBV29-1
D: NA
CDR3: CSVEASNYGYTF
DNA: TGCAGCGTTGAAGCCTCTAACTATGGCTACACCTTC

size: few
J: TRBJ2-1
V: TRBV11-2
D: TRBD1
CDR3: CASSTATGGTYNEQFF
DNA: TGTGCCAGCAGCACCGCGACAGGGGGGACCTACAATGAGCAGTTCTTC

size: NA
J: TRBJ2-7
V: TRBV4-1
D: NA
CDR3: CASSQGSVNEQYF
DNA: TGCGCCAGCAGTCAAGGGTCCGTGAACGAGCAGTACTTC

size: NA
J: TRBJ1-2
V: TRBV5-6
D: TRBD1
CDR3: CASSQGQSLVWSGYTF
DNA: TGTGCCAGCAGCCAGGGACAGAGCCTAGTCTGGAGCGGCTACACCTTC

size: NA
J: TRBJ2-7
V: TRBV14
D: TRBD1
CDR3: CASSPTGTGLYEQYF
DNA: TGTGCCAGCAGCCCAACCGGGACAGGGCTCTACGAGCAGTACTTC

size: NA
J: TRBJ2-7
V: TRBV7-6
D: TRBD1
CDR3: CASSRTGQGPYEQYF
DNA: TGTGCCAGCAGCCGAACGGGACAGGGTCCCTACGAGCAGTACTTC

size: NA
J: TRBJ1-1
V: TRBV7-9
D: TRBD1
CDR3: CASSSGVSTGLLYAFF
DNA: TGTGCCAGCAGCTCGGGGGTATCGACAGGGCTCCTCTATGCTTTCTTT

size: NA
J: TRBJ2-2
V: TRBV7-6
D: NA
CDR3: CASSSRPEGGTGELFF
DNA: TGTGCCAGCAGCTCTCGGCCAGAGGGCGGGACCGGGGAGCTGTTTTTT

size: many
J: TRBJ2-7
V: TRBV10-3
D: TRBD1
CDR3: CAISESRGSSSYEQYF
DNA: TGTGCCATCAGTGAGTCCAGGGGGTCTAGCTCCTACGAGCAGTACTTC

size: few
J: TRBJ2-1
V: TRBV30
D: NA
CDR3: CAWSYSGINEQFF
DNA: TGTGCCTGGAGCTACTCGGGGATAAATGAGCAGTTCTTC

size: NA
J: TRBJ2-5
V: TRBV6-1
D: NA
CDR3: CASSEMWTPETQYF
DNA: TGTGCCAGCAGTGAAATGTGGACTCCAGAGACCCAGTACTTC

size: NA
J: TRBJ2-7
V: TRBV7-2
D: TRBD2
CDR3: CASSYTSGRKQYF
DNA: TGTGCCAGCAGCTATACTAGCGGGCGAAAGCAGTACTTC

size: NA
J: TRBJ2-4
V: TRBV6-1
D: NA
CDR3: CASSESGWNIQYF
DNA: TGTGCCAGCAGTGAATCGGGGTGGAACATTCAGTACTTC

size: NA
J: TRBJ1-1
V: TRBV6-2/TRBV6-3
D: NA
CDR3: CASIAGGFTEAFF
DNA: TGTGCCAGCATCGCGGGAGGCTTCACTGAAGCTTTCTTT

size: NA
J: TRBJ1-1
V: TRBV2
D: NA
CDR3: CASSDKITDEAFF
DNA: TGTGCCAGCAGTGACAAAATTACGGACGAAGCTTTCTTT

size: many
J: TRBJ1-5
V: TRBV28
D: TRBD1
CDR3: CASSLLIDRGKQPQHF
DNA: TGTGCCAGCAGTTTACTTATCGACAGGGGTAAACAGCCCCAGCATTTT

size: NA
J: TRBJ2-7
V: TRBV7-9
D: NA
CDR3: CASSARDGVSYEQYF
DNA: TGTGCCAGCAGCGCCCGAGACGGAGTGTCCTACGAGCAGTACTTC